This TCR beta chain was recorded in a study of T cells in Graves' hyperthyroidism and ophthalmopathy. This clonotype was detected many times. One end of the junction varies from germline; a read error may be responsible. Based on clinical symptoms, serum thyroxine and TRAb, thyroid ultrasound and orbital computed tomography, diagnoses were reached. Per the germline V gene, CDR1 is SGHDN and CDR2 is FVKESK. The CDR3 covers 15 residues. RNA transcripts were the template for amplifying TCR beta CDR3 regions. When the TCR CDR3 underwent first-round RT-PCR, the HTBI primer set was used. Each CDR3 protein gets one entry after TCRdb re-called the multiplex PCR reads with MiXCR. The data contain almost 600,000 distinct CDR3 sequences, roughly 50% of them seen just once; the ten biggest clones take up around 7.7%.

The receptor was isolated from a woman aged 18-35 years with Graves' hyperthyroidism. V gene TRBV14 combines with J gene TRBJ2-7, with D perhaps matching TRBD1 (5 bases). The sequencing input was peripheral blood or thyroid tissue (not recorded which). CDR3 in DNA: TGTGCCAGCAGCCAAGATCTTGACAGATCCTACGGGCAGTACTTC. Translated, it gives CASSQDLDRSYGQYF.